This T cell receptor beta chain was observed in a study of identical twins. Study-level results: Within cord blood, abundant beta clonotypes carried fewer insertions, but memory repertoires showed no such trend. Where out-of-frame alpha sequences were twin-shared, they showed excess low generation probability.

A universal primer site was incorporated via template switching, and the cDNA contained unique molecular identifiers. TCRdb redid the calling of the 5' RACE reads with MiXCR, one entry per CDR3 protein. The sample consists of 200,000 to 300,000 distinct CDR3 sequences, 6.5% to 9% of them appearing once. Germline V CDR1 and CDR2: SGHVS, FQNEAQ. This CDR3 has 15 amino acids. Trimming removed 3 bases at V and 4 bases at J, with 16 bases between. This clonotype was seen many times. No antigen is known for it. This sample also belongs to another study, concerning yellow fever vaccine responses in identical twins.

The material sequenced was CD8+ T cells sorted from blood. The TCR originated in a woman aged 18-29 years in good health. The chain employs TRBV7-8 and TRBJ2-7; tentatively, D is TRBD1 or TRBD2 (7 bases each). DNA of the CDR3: TGTGCCAGCAGCTTTCTGGCAGGGGGAGGGTACGAGCAGTACGTC. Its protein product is CASSFLAGGGYEQYV.